This T cell receptor (beta chain) is drawn from a study of CD8 T cells in Susac syndrome. J was trimmed by 7 bases and V by 0 bases; bases with no gene match: 8. CDR3 length: 15 amino acids. Per germline, CDR1 LGHDT and CDR2 YNNKEL (reference sequence). CD8+ and CD4+ T cells were negatively isolated; TEMRA cells were FACS-enriched. After extraction with the RNeasy kit, roughly 0.45 to 1 ug of the RNA was reverse transcribed using random hexamers. One entry per CDR3 protein, called by TCRdb with MiXCR from the immunoSEQ multiplex PCR reads. This table has 100,000 to 150,000 distinct CDR3 sequences, roughly 95% appearing once.

Sequencing was done on a sample of CD4+ T cells from PBMCs. This clonotype was sampled from a human donor in good health. V and J are TRBV3-1 and TRBJ1-2; 7 nucleotides match TRBD1. Here the CDR3 DNA reads TGTGCCAGCAGCCAAGATTGGAAGGGGGCGGCTGGCTACACCTTC. It is translated as CASSQDWKGAAGYTF. The full variable domain, its missing parts supplied by reference TRBV3-1 and TRBJ1-2, is DTAVSQTPKYLVTQMGNDKSIKCEQNLGHDTMYWYKQDSKKFLKIMFSYNNKELIINETVPNRFSPKSPDKAHLNLHINSLELGDSAVYFCASSQDWKGAAGYTFGSGTRLTVV.